These 21 T cell receptor beta chains originate from one sample sequenced in a study of blood T cell repertoires in COVID-19. The protocol was immunoSEQ multiplex PCR, while the TCRdb copy is restricted to in-frame clones and leaves out a portion. The table includes about 120,000 clones, about four fifths detected once. Sequenced: PBMCs or T cells enriched from blood (not recorded which). All receptors come from a woman under 40 who had recovered from COVID-19.

The chain links TRBV7-2 to TRBJ2-7, with D possibly matching TRBD1 (5 bases). The germline gives CDR1 SGHTA, CDR2 FQGNSA. Trimming cost V 3 bases and J 0 bases, with 9 bases left between them. This CDR3 has 14 amino acids. DNA for the CDR3: TGTGCCAGCAGCTTTGATGGGGCCTCCTACGAGCAGTACTTC. Encoded protein: CASSFDGASYEQYF.

The rearrangement links TRBV19 to TRBJ2-1; D is ambiguous. This CDR3 is 12 amino acids long. Trimming took off 5 bases at V and 7 bases at J, with 9 bases between the two ends. The V gene's germline CDR1 is LNHDA and CDR2 SQIVND (reference sequence). CDR3 DNA: TGTGCCAGTAGTGCCGACTTGAATGAGCAGTTCTTC. This encodes CASSADLNEQFF.

This sequence joins TRBV15 and TRBJ2-2; tentatively, D is TRBD1 (6 bases). V lost 1 base and J lost 0, with 18 bases in between. The CDR3 extends over 19 amino acids. Looked up from germline, CDR1 is LNHNV and CDR2 is YYDKDF (reference sequence). The CDR3 spells CATSRGSRGRGANTGELFF. The CDR3 region has the DNA TGTGCCACCAGCAGAGGGTCCCGGGGCAGGGGCGCGAACACCGGGGAGCTGTTTTTT. Using reference TRBV15 and TRBJ2-2 for the parts outside the CDR3, the full variable domain is DAMVIQNPRYQVTQFGKPVTLSCSQTLNHNVMYWYQQKSSQAPKLLFHYYDKDFNNEADTPDNFQSRRPNTSFCFLDIRSPGLGDTAMYLCATSRGSRGRGANTGELFFGEGSRLTVL.

This chain links TRBV10-3 with TRBJ2-7, with D perhaps matching TRBD1 (5 bases). V was cut by 4 bases and J by 4 bases, with 8 bases left in between. CDR3 length: 12 amino acids. The germline V gene has CDR1 ENHRY and CDR2 SYGVKD. The CDR3 protein is CAISGQGYEQYF. The CDR3 nucleotides read TGTGCCATCAGTGGTCAGGGTTACGAGCAGTACTTC.

This clone was found a few times. DNA for the CDR3: TGCGCCAGCAGCGTCCCCGGGACTAGCGGTCGCACAGATACGCAGTATTTT. Translated, it gives CASSVPGTSGRTDTQYF. The rearrangement joins TRBV5-1 to TRBJ2-3, with 11 positions matching TRBD2. Per germline, CDR1 SGHRS and CDR2 YFSETQ. After removal of 4 bases from V and 1 base from J, the junction contained 8 bases not matched to a gene. This CDR3 is built from 17 residues.

V gene TRBV6-2 or TRBV6-3 combines with J gene TRBJ2-5, with 11 bases fitting TRBD2. J lost 4 bases, V lost 2 bases, and 12 bases had no gene match. Germline V gene lookup returns CDR1 MNHEY and CDR2 SVGEGT. CDR3 length: 18 amino acids. In DNA form, the CDR3 reads TGTGCCAGCAGTTACCCGACGAATAGCGGGAGGGCCTTAGAGACCCAGTACTTC. It codes for CASSYPTNSGRALETQYF.

The sample holds one count of this clone. The genes are TRBV9 and TRBJ2-7; TRBD1 agrees at 7 bases. The CDR3 has 15 amino acids. Unmatched junction bases numbered 9, after V lost 2 bases and J lost 4 bases. CDR1 SGDLS and CDR2 YYNGEE come from the germline V gene. Here the CDR3 reads CASSVLDRTLYEQYF. CDR3 coding DNA: TGTGCCAGCAGCGTGCTGGACAGGACCTTATACGAGCAGTACTTC.

The chain uses TRBV27 and TRBJ1-1; D remains unclear. The CDR3 spans 12 residues. Germline CDR1 is MNHEY and CDR2 is SMNVEV (reference sequence). The ends were cut back, 5 bases at V and 1 base at J, with 5 bases in the middle. CDR3 in DNA: TGTGCCAGCAGTACTTGGAACACTGAAGCTTTCTTT. Translation: CASSTWNTEAFF.

The chain uses TRBV24-1 and TRBJ1-5, with a possible D match to TRBD1 (5 bases). The CDR3 has 14 residues. The germline V and J ends were trimmed by 4 bases and 3 bases, with 9 bases remaining between them. Germline loops: CDR1 KGHDR, CDR2 SFDVKD. CDR3 in DNA: TGTGCCACCAGTGAGGCAGGGCCCAATCAGCCCCAGCATTTT. It specifies CATSEAGPNQPQHF.

This clone was seen just once. V gene TRBV9 combines with J gene TRBJ1-4, with a weak D call TRBD1 (6 bases). CDR3 length: 13 residues. The V gene lost 3 bases and the J gene lost 6 bases, with 9 bases spanning the gap. The germline gives CDR1 SGDLS, CDR2 YYNGEE. DNA for the CDR3: TGTGCCAGCAGCGAGGACAGCGATGAAAAACTGTTTTTT. As protein: CASSEDSDEKLFF.

The chain employs TRBV6-5 and TRBJ1-2; 7 nucleotides agree with TRBD1. V shed 6 bases, J shed 1 base, and the junction held 8 bases outside the gene matches. Germline values: CDR1 MNHEY, CDR2 SVGAGI. The length of the CDR3 is 15 residues. Here the CDR3 reads CASRRGQSSNYGYTF. The CDR3 DNA sequence: TGTGCCAGCAGGAGGGGACAGAGCAGTAACTATGGCTACACCTTC.

The count of this clone is one. V usage is TRBV19 and J usage is TRBJ1-6; D is undetermined. Trimming stripped 5 bases from V and 10 bases from J, with 9 bases between. Looked up from germline, CDR1 is LNHDA and CDR2 is SQIVND (reference sequence). This CDR3 has 12 amino acids. CDR3 DNA sequence: TGTGCCAGTAGTCGGGAGAGCTCACCCCTCCACTTT. This encodes CASSRESSPLHF.

The chain recombines TRBV7-8 with TRBJ2-7; TRBD1 aligns across 7 bases. Trimming took 3 bases from V and 3 from J; bases not matched to a gene: 5. CDR1 is SGHVS, CDR2 FQNEAQ, per germline. The CDR3 consists of 14 residues. The CDR3 sequence is CASSFGQAIYEQYF. The CDR3 coding sequence is TGTGCCAGCAGCTTTGGACAGGCTATCTACGAGCAGTACTTC.

This CDR3 reads CASSAHRGRGETQYF. DNA for the CDR3: TGTGCCAGCAGCGCCCACAGGGGGCGAGGCGAGACCCAGTACTTC. V gene TRBV9 combines with J gene TRBJ2-5; 9 bases map to TRBD1. The CDR3 is 15 residues long. J gave up 5 bases and V 3 bases, and 8 bases lay outside the gene matches. Germline V gene sequence: CDR1 SGDLS, CDR2 YYNGEE.

The chain carries TRBV18 and TRBJ2-4, with 7 nucleotides matching TRBD1. With V trimmed by 2 bases and J by 1 base, 11 bases remained unmatched. Looked up from germline, CDR1 is KGHSH and CDR2 is LQKENI. This CDR3 comprises 18 residues. The CDR3 DNA follows: TGTGCCAGCTCACCAAAGAGCCGGGACAGCGCCGCCAAAAACATTCAGTACTTC. Protein sequence: CASSPKSRDSAAKNIQYF. Supplemented by reference TRBV18 and TRBJ2-4, the full variable domain reads NAGVMQNPRHLVRRRGQEARLRCSPMKGHSHVYWYRQLPEEGLKFMVYLQKENIIDESGMPKERFSAEFPKEGPSILRIQQVVRGDSAAYFCASSPKSRDSAAKNIQYFGAGTRLSVL.

The chain couples TRBV11-1 to TRBJ2-3, with D tentatively TRBD2 (5 bases). Trimming shortened V by 6 bases and J by 2 bases, and 12 bases separated the two germline ends. CDR1 and CDR2 from the germline V gene are SGHAT and FQDESV (reference sequence). CDR3 length equals 14 residues. In DNA, the CDR3 is TGTGCCAGCAGGCTACTAGGGTACACAGATACGCAGTATTTT. It is translated as CASRLLGYTDTQYF.

The chain combines TRBV6-6 with TRBJ1-1; the D is unclear. Germline assignment: CDR1 MNHNY and CDR2 SVGAGI (reference sequence). The V end was cut by 8 bases, the J end by 3 bases, with 4 bases between. The CDR3 length is 10 residues. In nucleotides, the CDR3 is TGTGCCAGCCGTGACACTGAAGCTTTCTTT. Amino acid sequence: CASRDTEAFF.

This chain uses TRBV7-2 with TRBJ2-1; D unresolved. CDR3 size: 13 residues. Trimming removed 5 bases at V and 10 bases at J, with 15 bases between. The germline V gene has CDR1 SGHTA and CDR2 FQGNSA. The CDR3 loop is CASSRPSGAEQFF. The CDR3 DNA reads as TGTGCCAGCAGCCGACCGTCGGGTGCCGAGCAGTTCTTC. The full variable domain, with the rest looked up from reference TRBV7-2 and TRBJ2-1, is GAGVSQSPSNKVTEKGKDVELRCDPISGHTALYWYRQSLGQGLEFLIYFQGNSAPDKSGLPSDRFSAERTGGSVSTLTIQRTQQEDSAVYLCASSRPSGAEQFFGPGTRLTVL.

The J gene is TRBJ1-1, the V gene TRBV19; TRBD1 might be the D (6 bases). The CDR3 consists of 13 residues. Trimming left V 5 bases short and J 4 bases short, with 11 bases between. From germline, CDR1 is LNHDA and CDR2 SQIVND (reference sequence). The CDR3 sequence is CASSETGRTEAFF. CDR3 coding DNA: TGTGCCAGTAGTGAGACAGGTCGCACTGAAGCTTTCTTT.

The chain combines TRBV28 with TRBJ1-1; 8 nucleotides line up with TRBD1. Trimming at V came to 4 bases and at J to 4 bases, leaving 11 bases not matched to a gene. Germline V lookup: CDR1 MDHEN, CDR2 SYDVKM. The CDR3 is made up of 16 amino acids. CDR3 amino acids: CASSSRGRLVITEAFF. The CDR3 DNA sequence: TGTGCCAGCAGTTCCAGGGGGCGACTGGTGATCACTGAAGCTTTCTTT.

The CDR3 loop reads CASSRGYSNQPQHF. As DNA, the CDR3 is TGTGCCAGCAGTCGGGGATATAGCAATCAGCCCCAGCATTTT. The gene calls are TRBV19 and TRBJ1-5, with no clear D. The CDR3 is 14 residues long. Trimming stripped 9 bases from V and 0 bases from J, with 12 bases between. Per germline, CDR1 LNHDA and CDR2 SQIVND (reference sequence).